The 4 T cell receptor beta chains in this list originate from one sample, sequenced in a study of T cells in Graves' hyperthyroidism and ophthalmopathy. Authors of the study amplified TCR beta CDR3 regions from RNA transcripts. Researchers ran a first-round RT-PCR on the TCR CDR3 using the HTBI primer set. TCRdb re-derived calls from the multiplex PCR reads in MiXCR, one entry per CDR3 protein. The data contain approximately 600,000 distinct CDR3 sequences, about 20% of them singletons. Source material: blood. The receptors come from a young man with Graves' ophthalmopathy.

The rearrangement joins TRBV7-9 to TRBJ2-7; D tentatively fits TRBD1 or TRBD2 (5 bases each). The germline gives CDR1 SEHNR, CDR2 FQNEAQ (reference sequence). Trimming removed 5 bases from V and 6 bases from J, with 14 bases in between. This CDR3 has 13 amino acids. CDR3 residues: CASSPEGKGEQYF. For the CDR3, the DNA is TGTGCCAGCAGCCCCGAGGGGAAGGGCGAGCAGTACTTC.

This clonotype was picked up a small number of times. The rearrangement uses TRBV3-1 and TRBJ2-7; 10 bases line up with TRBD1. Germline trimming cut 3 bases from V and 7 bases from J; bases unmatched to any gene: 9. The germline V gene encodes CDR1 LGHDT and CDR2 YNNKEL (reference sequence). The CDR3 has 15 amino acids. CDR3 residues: CASSQRDRGLWEQYF. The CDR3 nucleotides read TGTGCCAGCAGCCAGAGGGACAGGGGACTGTGGGAGCAGTACTTC.

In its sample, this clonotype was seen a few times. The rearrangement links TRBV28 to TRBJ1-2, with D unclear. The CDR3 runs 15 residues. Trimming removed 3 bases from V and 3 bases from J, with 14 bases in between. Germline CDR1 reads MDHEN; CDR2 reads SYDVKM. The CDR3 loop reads CASSLGLMGYYGYTF. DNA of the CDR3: TGTGCCAGCAGTTTGGGATTGATGGGATACTATGGCTACACCTTC.

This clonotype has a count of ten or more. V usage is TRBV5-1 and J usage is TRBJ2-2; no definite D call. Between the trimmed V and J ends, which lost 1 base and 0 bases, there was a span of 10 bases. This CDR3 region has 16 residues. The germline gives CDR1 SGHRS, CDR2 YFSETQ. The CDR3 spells CASSLRADANTGELFF. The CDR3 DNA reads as TGCGCCAGCAGCTTGCGGGCGGACGCGAACACCGGGGAGCTGTTTTTT.